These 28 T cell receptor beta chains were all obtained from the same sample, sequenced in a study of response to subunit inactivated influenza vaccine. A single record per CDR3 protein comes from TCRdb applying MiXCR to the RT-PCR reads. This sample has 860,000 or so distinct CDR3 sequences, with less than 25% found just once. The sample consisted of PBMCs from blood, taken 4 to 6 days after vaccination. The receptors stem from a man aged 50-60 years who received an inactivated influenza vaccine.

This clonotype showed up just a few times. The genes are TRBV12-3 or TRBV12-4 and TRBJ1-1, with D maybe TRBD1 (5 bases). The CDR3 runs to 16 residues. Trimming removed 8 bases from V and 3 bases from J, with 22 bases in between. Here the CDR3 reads CASSLWGWVSDTEAFF. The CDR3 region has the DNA TGTGCCAGCTCTCTATGGGGGTGGGTATCGGACACTGAAGCTTTCTTT.

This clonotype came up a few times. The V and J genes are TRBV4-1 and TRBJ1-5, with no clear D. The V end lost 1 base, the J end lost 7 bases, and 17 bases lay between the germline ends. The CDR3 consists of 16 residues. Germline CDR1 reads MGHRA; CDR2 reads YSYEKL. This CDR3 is CASSQVELYLQQPQHF. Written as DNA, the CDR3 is TGCGCCAGCAGCCAAGTCGAACTGTATTTGCAGCAGCCCCAGCATTTT.

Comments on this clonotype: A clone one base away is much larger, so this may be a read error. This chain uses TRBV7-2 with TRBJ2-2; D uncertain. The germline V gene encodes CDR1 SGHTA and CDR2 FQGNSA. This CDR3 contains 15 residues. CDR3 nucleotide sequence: TGTGTCAGCAGCTCCCGTTCGCACGTTCCCGGGGAGCTGTTTTTT. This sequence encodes CVSSSRSHVPGELFF.

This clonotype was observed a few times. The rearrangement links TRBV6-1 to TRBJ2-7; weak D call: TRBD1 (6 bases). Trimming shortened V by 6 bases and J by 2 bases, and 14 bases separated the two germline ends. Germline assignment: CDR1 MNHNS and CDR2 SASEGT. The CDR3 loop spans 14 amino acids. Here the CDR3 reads CASSRVDSTYEQYF. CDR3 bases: TGTGCCAGCAGCCGAGTGGACAGTACCTACGAGCAGTACTTC.

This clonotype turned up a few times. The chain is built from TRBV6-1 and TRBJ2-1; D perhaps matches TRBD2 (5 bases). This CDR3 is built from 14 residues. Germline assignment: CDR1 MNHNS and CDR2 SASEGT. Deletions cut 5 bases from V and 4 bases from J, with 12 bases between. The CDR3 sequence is CASSPLRVYNEQFF. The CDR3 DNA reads TGTGCCAGCAGTCCCCTGAGGGTGTACAATGAGCAGTTCTTC.

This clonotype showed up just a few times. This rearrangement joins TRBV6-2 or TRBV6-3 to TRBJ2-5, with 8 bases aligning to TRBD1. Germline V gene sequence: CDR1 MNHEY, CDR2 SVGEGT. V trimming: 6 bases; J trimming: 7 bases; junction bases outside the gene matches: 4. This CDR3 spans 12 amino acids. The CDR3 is CASRTGAGTQYF. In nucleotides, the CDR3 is TGTGCCAGCAGGACAGGGGCGGGGACCCAGTACTTC.

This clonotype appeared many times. CDR3 DNA: TGCGCCAGCATGGGAGGCACTGAAGCTTTCTTT. Translated: CASMGGTEAFF. This sequence joins TRBV5-1 and TRBJ1-1, with D unresolved. Germline assignment: CDR1 SGHRS and CDR2 YFSETQ. This CDR3 contains 11 residues. Trimming cost V 6 bases and J 4 bases, with 7 bases left between them.

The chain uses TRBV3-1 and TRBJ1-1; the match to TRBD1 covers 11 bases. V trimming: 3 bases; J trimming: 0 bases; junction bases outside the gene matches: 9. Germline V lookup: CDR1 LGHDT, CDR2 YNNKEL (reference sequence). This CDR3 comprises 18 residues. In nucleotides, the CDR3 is TGTGCCAGCAGCCAGGACAGGGGGCAGATTATCATGAACACTGAAGCTTTCTTT. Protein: CASSQDRGQIIMNTEAFF.

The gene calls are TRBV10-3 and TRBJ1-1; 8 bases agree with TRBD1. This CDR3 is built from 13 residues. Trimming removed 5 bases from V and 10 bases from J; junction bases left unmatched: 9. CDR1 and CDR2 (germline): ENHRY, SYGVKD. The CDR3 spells CAISMGGQGVAFF. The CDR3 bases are TGTGCCATCAGTATGGGAGGACAGGGCGTAGCTTTCTTT.

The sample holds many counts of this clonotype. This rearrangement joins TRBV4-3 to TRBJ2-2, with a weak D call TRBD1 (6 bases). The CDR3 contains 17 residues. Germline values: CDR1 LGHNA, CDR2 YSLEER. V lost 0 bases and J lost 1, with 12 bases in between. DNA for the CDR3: TGCGCCAGCAGCCAAGACGCAGGGACACTGAACACCGGGGAGCTGTTTTTT. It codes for CASSQDAGTLNTGELFF.

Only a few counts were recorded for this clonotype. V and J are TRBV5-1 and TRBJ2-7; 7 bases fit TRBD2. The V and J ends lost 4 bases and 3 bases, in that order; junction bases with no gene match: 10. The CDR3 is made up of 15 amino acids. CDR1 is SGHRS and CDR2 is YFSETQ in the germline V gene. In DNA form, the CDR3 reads TGCGCCAGCAGCACGGCCCCCGGGGACTACTACGAGCAGTACTTC. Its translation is CASSTAPGDYYEQYF.

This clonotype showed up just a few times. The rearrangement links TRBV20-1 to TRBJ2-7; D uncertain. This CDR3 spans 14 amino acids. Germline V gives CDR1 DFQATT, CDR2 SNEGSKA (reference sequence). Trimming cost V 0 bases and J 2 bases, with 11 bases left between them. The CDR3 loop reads CSARDDVRTYEQYF. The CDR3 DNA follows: TGCAGTGCTAGAGATGATGTCAGGACCTACGAGCAGTACTTC.

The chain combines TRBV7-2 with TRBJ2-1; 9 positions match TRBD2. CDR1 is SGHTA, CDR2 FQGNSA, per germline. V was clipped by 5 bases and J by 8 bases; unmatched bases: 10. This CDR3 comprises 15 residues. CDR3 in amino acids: CASSPTSGRWDEQFF. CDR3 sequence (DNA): TGTGCCAGCAGCCCCACTAGCGGGCGGTGGGATGAGCAGTTCTTC.

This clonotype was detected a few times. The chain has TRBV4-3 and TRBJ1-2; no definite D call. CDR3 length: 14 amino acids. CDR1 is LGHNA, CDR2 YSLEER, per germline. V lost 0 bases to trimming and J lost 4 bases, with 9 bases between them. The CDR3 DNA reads TGCGCCAGCAGCCAAGATTCGGTTTTCTATGGCTACACCTTC. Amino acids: CASSQDSVFYGYTF.

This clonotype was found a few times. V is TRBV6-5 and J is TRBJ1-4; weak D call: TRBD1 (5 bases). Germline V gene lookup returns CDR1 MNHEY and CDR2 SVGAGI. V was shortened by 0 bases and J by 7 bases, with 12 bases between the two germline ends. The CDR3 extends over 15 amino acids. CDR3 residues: CASSYSGDRTEKLFF. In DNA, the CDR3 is TGTGCCAGCAGTTACTCAGGAGACAGAACTGAAAAACTGTTTTTT.

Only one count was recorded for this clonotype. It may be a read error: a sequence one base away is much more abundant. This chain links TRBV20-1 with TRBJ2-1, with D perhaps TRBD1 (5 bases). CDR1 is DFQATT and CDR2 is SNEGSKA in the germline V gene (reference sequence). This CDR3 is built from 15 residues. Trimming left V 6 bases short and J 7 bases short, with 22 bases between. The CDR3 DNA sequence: TGCAGTGCCACCCCCGGCGCGGTGGGGCGGAATGAGCAGTTCTTC. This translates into CSATPGAVGRNEQFF.

Here the CDR3 DNA reads TGCAGTGCTAGAGATCTTAGAACCACCCCCGCTGGAAACACCATATATTTT. This sequence encodes CSARDLRTTPAGNTIYF. The V gene is TRBV20-1, the J gene TRBJ1-3; the D is unclear. Looked up from germline, CDR1 is DFQATT and CDR2 is SNEGSKA (reference sequence). V lost 0 bases and J 2 bases, leaving 17 bases between the germline ends. The CDR3 covers 17 residues.

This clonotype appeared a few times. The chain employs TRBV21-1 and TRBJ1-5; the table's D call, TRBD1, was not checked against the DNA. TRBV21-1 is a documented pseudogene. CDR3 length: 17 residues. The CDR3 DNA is TGTGCCAGCAGCAAAATTAGACAGGGTCCCCTCAAAGGGCCCCAGCATTTT. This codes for CASSKIRQGPLKGPQHF.

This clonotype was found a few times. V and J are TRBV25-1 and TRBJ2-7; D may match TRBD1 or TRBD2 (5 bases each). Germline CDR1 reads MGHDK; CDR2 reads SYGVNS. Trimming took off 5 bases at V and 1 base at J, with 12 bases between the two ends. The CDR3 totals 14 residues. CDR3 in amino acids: CASSKGTGSYEQYF. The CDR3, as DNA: TGTGCCAGCAGTAAAGGGACGGGTTCCTACGAGCAGTACTTC.

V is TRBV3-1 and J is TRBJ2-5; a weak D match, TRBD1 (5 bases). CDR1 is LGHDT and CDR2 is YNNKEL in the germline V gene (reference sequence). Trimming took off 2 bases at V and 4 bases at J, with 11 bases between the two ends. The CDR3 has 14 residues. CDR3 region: CASSQLGDRETQYF. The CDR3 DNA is TGTGCCAGCAGCCAACTCGGAGACAGAGAGACCCAGTACTTC.

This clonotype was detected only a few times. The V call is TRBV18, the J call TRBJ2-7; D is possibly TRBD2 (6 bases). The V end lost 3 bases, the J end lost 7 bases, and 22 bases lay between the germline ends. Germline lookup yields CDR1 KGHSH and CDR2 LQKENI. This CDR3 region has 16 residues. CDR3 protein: CASSPGVTGANGEQYF. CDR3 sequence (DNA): TGTGCCAGCTCACCTGGGGTGACGGGAGCGAATGGGGAGCAGTACTTC.

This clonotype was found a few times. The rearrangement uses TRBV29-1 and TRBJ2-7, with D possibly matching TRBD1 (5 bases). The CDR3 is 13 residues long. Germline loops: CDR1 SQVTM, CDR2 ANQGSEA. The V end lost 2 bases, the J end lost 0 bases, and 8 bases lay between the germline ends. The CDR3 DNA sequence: TGCAGCGTTGAAAGCGACAGCTCCTACGAGCAGTACTTC. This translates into CSVESDSSYEQYF.

The CDR3: CASSTRGQIHNEQFF. The DNA of the CDR3 is TGCGCCAGCAGCACTCGGGGACAGATACACAATGAGCAGTTCTTC. The V gene is TRBV5-1, the J gene TRBJ2-1; 7 nucleotides align to TRBD1. The length of the CDR3 is 15 residues. CDR1 is SGHRS, CDR2 YFSETQ, per germline. Trimming removed 4 bases from V and 5 bases from J; junction bases left unmatched: 9. Full variable domain (rest looked up from reference TRBV5-1 and TRBJ2-1): KAGVTQTPRYLIKTRGQQVTLSCSPISGHRSVSWYQQTPGQGLQFLFEYFSETQRNKGNFPGRFSGRQFSNSRSEMNVSTLELGDSALYLCASSTRGQIHNEQFFGPGTRLTVL.

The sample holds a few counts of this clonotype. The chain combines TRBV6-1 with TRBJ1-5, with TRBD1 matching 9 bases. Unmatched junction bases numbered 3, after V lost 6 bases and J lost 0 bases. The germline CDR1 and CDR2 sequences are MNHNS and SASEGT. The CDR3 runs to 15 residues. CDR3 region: CASRDRGNSNQPQHF. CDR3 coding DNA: TGTGCCAGCAGGGACAGGGGAAATAGCAATCAGCCCCAGCATTTT.

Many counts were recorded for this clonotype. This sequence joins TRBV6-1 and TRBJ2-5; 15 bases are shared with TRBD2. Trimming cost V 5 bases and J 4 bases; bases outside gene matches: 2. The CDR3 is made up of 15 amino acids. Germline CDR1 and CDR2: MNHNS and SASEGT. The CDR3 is CASSRTSGRGETQYF. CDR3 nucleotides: TGTGCCAGCAGTCGGACTAGCGGGAGGGGAGAGACCCAGTACTTC.

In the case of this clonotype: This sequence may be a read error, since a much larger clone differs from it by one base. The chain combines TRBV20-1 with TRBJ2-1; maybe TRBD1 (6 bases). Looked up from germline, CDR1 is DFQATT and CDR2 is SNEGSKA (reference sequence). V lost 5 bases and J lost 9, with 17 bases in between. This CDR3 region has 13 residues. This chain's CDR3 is CSAERGQLTEQFF. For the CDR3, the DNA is TGCAGTGCTGAGCGTGGACAGCTCACTGAGCAGTTCTTC.

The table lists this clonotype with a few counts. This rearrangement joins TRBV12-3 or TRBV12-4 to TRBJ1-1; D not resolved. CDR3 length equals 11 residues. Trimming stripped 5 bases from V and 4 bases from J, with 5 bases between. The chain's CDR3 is CASSPSTEAFF. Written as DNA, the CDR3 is TGTGCCAGCAGTCCTTCCACTGAAGCTTTCTTT.

In DNA form, the CDR3 reads TGTGCCAGCAGCCCGTCCGGGACTCCCAAAAACATTCAGTACTTC. Amino acid sequence: CASSPSGTPKNIQYF. This chain connects TRBV9 to TRBJ2-4; weak D call: TRBD2 (6 bases). The CDR3 is 15 residues long. The V end lost 4 bases, the J end lost 2 bases, and 13 bases lay between the germline ends. From germline, CDR1 is SGDLS and CDR2 YYNGEE.